This T cell receptor (beta chain) was sequenced during a study of shared clonotypes between healthy human individuals. This clone was found once. Profiling relied on immunoSEQ multiplex PCR, and the TCRdb table lists in-frame clones only, not all of them. Found here are about 2.4 million clones, 90% to 95% of them singletons; the top ten hold 0.35% to 0.45%. Researchers partitioned CD4+ cells into CD45RA+ naive and CD45RA-negative memory subsets. The specimen was naive CD4+ T cells from PBMCs. Specified subset: CD45RA+ positively selected. The TCR comes from a young man in good health. Some clones in this sample may be carry-over from other donors' samples.

The chain's CDR3 is CASRESGGAAETQYF. The DNA for the CDR3 is TGTGCCAGCAGAGAGAGTGGAGGGGCCGCGGAGACCCAGTACTTC. This rearrangement joins TRBV6-5 to TRBJ2-5; D possibly corresponds to TRBD2 (6 bases). The germline CDR1 and CDR2 sequences are MNHEY and SVGAGI. Deletions cut 6 bases from V and 5 bases from J, with 19 bases between. This CDR3 comprises 15 residues.